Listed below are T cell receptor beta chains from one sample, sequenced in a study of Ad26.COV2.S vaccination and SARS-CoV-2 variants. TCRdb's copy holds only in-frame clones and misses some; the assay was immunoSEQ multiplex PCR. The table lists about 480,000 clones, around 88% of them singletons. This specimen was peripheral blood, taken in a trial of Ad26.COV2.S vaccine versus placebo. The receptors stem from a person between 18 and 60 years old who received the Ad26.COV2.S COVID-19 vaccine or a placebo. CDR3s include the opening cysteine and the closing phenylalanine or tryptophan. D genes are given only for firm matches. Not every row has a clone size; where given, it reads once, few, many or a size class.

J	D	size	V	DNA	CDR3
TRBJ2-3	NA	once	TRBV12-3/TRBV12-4	TGTGCCAGCAGTTTATCTGGGATCACGCAGTATTTT	CASSLSGITQYF
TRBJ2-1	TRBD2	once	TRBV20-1	TGCAGTGCTAGTCCCCCTAGCGGTGAGCAGTTCTTC	CSASPPSGEQFF
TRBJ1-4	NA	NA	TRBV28	TGTGCCAGCAGTTTTGCGGGGGGCACGGGTGAAAAACTGTTTTTT	CASSFAGGTGEKLFF
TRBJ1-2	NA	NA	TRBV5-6	TGTGCCAGCAGCGGCCGGTCGGCGGAGGGGAATGGCTACACCTTC	CASSGRSAEGNGYTF
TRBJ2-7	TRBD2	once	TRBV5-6	TGTGCCAGCAGCTTGAGGCTAGCGGGAACCGAATTC	CASSLRLAGTEF
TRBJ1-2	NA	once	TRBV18	TGTGCCAGCTCCCCTGAACAGGGCAGGGGCTACACCTTC	CASSPEQGRGYTF
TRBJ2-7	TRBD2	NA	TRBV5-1	TGCGCCAGCAGCTCCTCGGGGACTACCCGATCGGGATACGAGCAGTACTTC	CASSSSGTTRSGYEQYF
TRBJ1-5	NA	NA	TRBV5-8	TGTGCCAGCAGCTTGGGCCCTAGCAATCAGCCCCAGCATTTT	CASSLGPSNQPQHF
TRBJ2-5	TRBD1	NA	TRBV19	TGTGCCAGTAGTTATATGACAGGGGGGTTAGAGACCCAGTACTTC	CASSYMTGGLETQYF
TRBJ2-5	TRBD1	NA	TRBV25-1	TGTGCCAGCAGTGAGACAGGGGGTAGTATCGAGACCCAGTACTTC	CASSETGGSIETQYF
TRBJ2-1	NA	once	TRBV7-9	TGTGCCAGCAGGAAGAACAATGAGCAGTTCTTC	CASRKNNEQFF
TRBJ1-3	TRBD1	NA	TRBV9	TGTGCCAGCAGCCCGGGACAGGGGAGAAACACCATATATTTT	CASSPGQGRNTIYF